This T cell receptor beta chain emerged from a study of Graves' ophthalmopathy and Graves' hyperthyroidism. Points from the study as a whole: Blood repertoires reportedly contained most expanded thyroid clonotypes above 0.001 frequency. This model predicted ophthalmopathy progression (sensitivity 65% to 71%, specificity around 72%).

Amplification of the TCR beta CDR3 regions used RNA transcripts (as template). RT-PCR with HTBI primers came first, then second-round multiplex PCR. TCRdb independently ran MiXCR on the multiplex PCR reads; one entry per CDR3 protein. The profile covers roughly 420,000 distinct CDR3 sequences, with roughly 21% appearing a single time and around 3.1% taken by the ten largest. The authors enrolled newly diagnosed hyperthyroidism patients aged 18 to 65 with under 2 months' duration. Among the exclusions were patients with other autoimmune diseases, uncontrolled infections, pregnancy or lactation. This clonotype was counted a single time. Its antigen is undetermined. The V gene's germline CDR1 is LNHDA and CDR2 SQIVND (reference sequence). The CDR3 length is 13 residues. Trimming left V 3 bases short and J 4 bases short, with 9 bases between.

The TCR originated in a woman younger than 30 with stable Graves' hyperthyroidism. The rearrangement uses TRBV19 and TRBJ1-2; no definite D call. Sample: peripheral blood. The CDR3 sequence: CASSMGGSYGYTF. For the CDR3, the DNA is TGTGCCAGTAGTATGGGCGGATCCTATGGCTACACCTTC.